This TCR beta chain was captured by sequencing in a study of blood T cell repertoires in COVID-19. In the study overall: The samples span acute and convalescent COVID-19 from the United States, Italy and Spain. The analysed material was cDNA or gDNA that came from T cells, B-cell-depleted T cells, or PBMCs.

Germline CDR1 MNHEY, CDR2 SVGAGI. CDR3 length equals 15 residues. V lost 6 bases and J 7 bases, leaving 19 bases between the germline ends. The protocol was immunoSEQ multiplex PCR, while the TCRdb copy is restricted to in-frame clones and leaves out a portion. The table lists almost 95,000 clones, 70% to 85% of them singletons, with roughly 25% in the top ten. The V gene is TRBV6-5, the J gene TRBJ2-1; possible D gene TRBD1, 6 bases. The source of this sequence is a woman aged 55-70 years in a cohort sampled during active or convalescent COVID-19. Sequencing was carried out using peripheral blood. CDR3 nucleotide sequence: TGTGCCAGCAGGCGGATTGGACAGCCACTGAATGAGCAGTTCTTC. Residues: CASRRIGQPLNEQFF.